This TCR beta chain was sequenced during a study of T cell changes during pregnancy in multiple sclerosis. The protocol was immunoSEQ multiplex PCR, while the TCRdb copy is restricted to in-frame clones and leaves out a portion. There are some 30,000 clones in the sample; around 91% occur only once, and about 6.8% lies in the top ten. The CDR3 extends over 15 amino acids. V was clipped by 2 bases and J by 6 bases; unmatched bases: 6. The germline V gene encodes CDR1 SGHAT and CDR2 FQNNGV. The V call is TRBV11-2, the J call TRBJ2-5, with 10 bases lining up with TRBD1. This TCR was sampled from a female donor with multiple sclerosis, enrolled in a pregnancy study. The specimen comprised CD8+ T cells from peripheral blood mononuclear cells, sampled after pregnancy. CDR3 sequence (DNA): TGTGCCAGCAGCTTACGACAGGGGGCTACAAAGACCCAGTACTTC. Protein product: CASSLRQGATKTQYF.